Following are 10 T cell receptor beta chains from one sample sequenced in a study. TCRdb ran MiXCR on the RT-PCR reads and lists one entry per CDR3 protein. The table shows more than 550,000 distinct CDR3 sequences, with 13% to 15% occurring only once. The sample was memory CD4+ T cells from blood. These receptors were taken from a female donor in good health, serving as a healthy control.

The chain has TRBV4-3 and TRBJ2-7, with D possibly matching TRBD2 (5 bases). The CDR3 contains 14 residues. The V gene lost 2 bases and the J gene lost 5 bases, with 13 bases spanning the gap. CDR1 is LGHNA, CDR2 YSLEER, per germline. The CDR3 coding sequence is TGCGCCAGCAGCCAACAACTAGATTCCCACGAGCAGTACTTC. This sequence encodes CASSQQLDSHEQYF.

In its sample, this clonotype was seen a few times. The chain carries TRBV12-3 or TRBV12-4 and TRBJ1-5; D gene uncertain. The CDR3 spans 15 residues. The ends were cut back, 6 bases at V and 1 base at J, with 13 bases in the middle. The CDR3: CASRDITSSNQPQHF. The CDR3 nucleotides are TGTGCCAGCAGAGATATAACCTCAAGCAATCAGCCCCAGCATTTT.

This clonotype came up many times. The gene calls are TRBV4-3 and TRBJ2-7, with TRBD1 identical over 7 bases. CDR1 is LGHNA and CDR2 is YSLEER in the germline V gene. J gave up 2 bases and V 0 bases, and 7 bases lay outside the gene matches. The CDR3 is made up of 16 amino acids. The CDR3 DNA reads as TGCGCCAGCAGCCAAGATCAAGTGACAGGGACCTACGAGCAGTACTTC. Its translation is CASSQDQVTGTYEQYF.

This clonotype was observed at least ten times. The chain is built from TRBV10-3 and TRBJ2-1, with TRBD1 matching over 7 bases. V was pared by 3 bases and J by 3 bases, with 2 bases of the junction left unmatched. The germline gives CDR1 ENHRY, CDR2 SYGVKD. This CDR3 has 14 residues. The CDR3 DNA sequence: TGTGCCATCAGTGATCGGACAGGCTACAATGAGCAGTTCTTC. Translated, it gives CAISDRTGYNEQFF.

This clonotype was seen at least ten times. This chain connects TRBV15 to TRBJ2-1; TRBD2 agrees at 7 bases. There are 14 residues in the CDR3. Germline CDR1 reads LNHNV; CDR2 reads YYDKDF (reference sequence). Losses at the gene ends were 8 bases for V and 0 bases for J; bases not matched to a gene: 4. The DNA for the CDR3 is TGTGCCACCGGGGGGGGGAGCTCCTACAATGAGCAGTTCTTC. Translation gives CATGGGSSYNEQFF.

This clonotype occurred many times. This chain uses TRBV10-3 with TRBJ2-1; D unclear. This CDR3 comprises 14 residues. V lost 0 bases and J 7 bases, leaving 10 bases between the germline ends. Germline loops: CDR1 ENHRY, CDR2 SYGVKD. The DNA of the CDR3 is TGTGCCATCAGTGAGTCGCCTAGTGATAATGAGCAGTTCTTC. This gives the protein CAISESPSDNEQFF.

The V and J genes are TRBV29-1 and TRBJ2-2; 8 nucleotides match TRBD2. The CDR3 length is 17 residues. Germline V gene data show CDR1 as SQVTM and CDR2 as ANQGSEA. V gave up 5 bases and J gave up 8 bases; unmatched junction bases: 19. This CDR3 reads CSVLSPLGTRGGGELFF. CDR3 DNA sequence: TGCAGCGTTTTATCCCCCTTAGGGACACGGGGGGGTGGGGAGCTGTTTTTT.

The gene calls are TRBV15 and TRBJ1-2; no clear D. CDR1 and CDR2 (germline): LNHNV, YYDKDF (reference sequence). The CDR3 is 11 amino acids. Trimming pared 0 bases from V and 11 bases from J, leaving 7 bases between. CDR3 bases: TGTGCCACCAGCAGAGATTCTGGGTACACCTTC. Translating gives CATSRDSGYTF.

There are a few counts of this clonotype. This chain links TRBV6-5 with TRBJ1-2, with unresolved D. Looked up from germline, CDR1 is MNHEY and CDR2 is SVGAGI. V lost 0 bases to trimming and J lost 0 bases, with 8 bases between them. The CDR3 length is 15 residues. The CDR3 spells CASSYSGKANYGYTF. In DNA form, the CDR3 reads TGTGCCAGCAGTTACTCAGGCAAAGCTAACTATGGCTACACCTTC.

V and J are TRBV9 and TRBJ1-1; 7 nucleotides line up with TRBD1. V shed 0 bases and J 11 bases; nucleotides not matched to a gene: 4. Per germline, CDR1 SGDLS and CDR2 YYNGEE. The CDR3 has 12 residues. The CDR3 loop reads CASSVATGAAFF. The DNA of the CDR3 is TGTGCCAGCAGCGTAGCTACAGGGGCGGCTTTCTTT. The entire variable domain, with the rest obtained from reference TRBV9 and TRBJ1-1, is as follows: DSGVTQTPKHLITATGQRVTLRCSPRSGDLSVYWYQQSLDQGLQFLIQYYNGEERAKGNILERFSAQQFPDLHSELNLSSLELGDSALYFCASSVATGAAFFGQGTRLTVV.